The sequence of this T cell receptor beta chain was determined in a study of T cells in Graves' hyperthyroidism and ophthalmopathy. There are many counts of this clonotype. V was trimmed by 4 bases and J by 7 bases, leaving 11 bases between them. The CDR3 is made up of 14 amino acids. CDR1 is PRHDT, CDR2 FYEKMQ, per germline (reference sequence). Researchers took RNA transcripts and amplified the TCR beta CDR3 regions from them. First-round RT-PCR of the TCR CDR3 relied on the HTBI primer set. One entry per CDR3 protein results from TCRdb running MiXCR on the multiplex PCR reads. The sample includes about 510,000 distinct CDR3 sequences, 14% of them seen just once.

This chain uses TRBV13 with TRBJ2-6, with D perhaps matching TRBD2 (5 bases). The receptor was isolated from a woman aged 40 to 50 with Graves' hyperthyroidism. Material for sequencing was blood. CDR3 sequence reads: CASSSTGRANVLTF. The CDR3 nucleotides read TGTGCCAGCAGCTCGACGGGAAGAGCCAACGTCCTGACTTTC.